These T cell receptor beta chains were read from a single sample in a study of beta chain features in type 1 diabetes. The protocol was immunoSEQ multiplex PCR, while the TCRdb copy is restricted to in-frame clones and leaves out a portion. The table records over 500,000 clones, around 15% of them present only once. The sequenced sample consisted of naive CD4+ T cells from blood. These TCRs come from a man between 18 and 29 years old in good health. The CDR3 runs from the conserved cysteine through the conserved F or W. A D gene is named only where the DNA matches it firmly. Where a row states a size, it is once, few, many or the class of an expanded clone; other rows omit it.

D: .; J: TRBJ2-1; size: .; V: TRBV28; DNA: TGTGCCACCTCGGGCGCGGCCGTCCCACACAATGAGCAGTTCTTC; CDR3: CATSGAAVPHNEQFF
D: TRBD1; J: TRBJ1-5; size: .; V: TRBV6-1; DNA: TGTGCCAGCAGTGGGGGACAGGGTAATCAGCCCCAGCATTTT; CDR3: CASSGGQGNQPQHF
D: TRBD2; J: TRBJ2-5; size: few; V: TRBV25-1; DNA: TGTGCCAGCAGTGAACTAGCGGGGGAGACCCAGTACTTC; CDR3: CASSELAGETQYF
D: .; J: TRBJ1-1; size: few; V: TRBV2; DNA: TGTGCCAGCGCGCTTATAGAAGCTTTCTTT; CDR3: CASALIEAFF
D: .; J: TRBJ2-3; size: few; V: TRBV7-9; DNA: TGTGCCAGCACCGGTCGGGCGGATACGCAGTATTTT; CDR3: CASTGRADTQYF
D: .; J: TRBJ2-2; size: .; V: TRBV9; DNA: TGTGCCAGCAGCGCAACGGATGCGAACACCGGGGAGCTGTTTTTT; CDR3: CASSATDANTGELFF
D: .; J: TRBJ2-3; size: .; V: TRBV13; DNA: TGTGCCAGCAGCCAACCGGGACTTAGCACAGATACGCAGTATTTT; CDR3: CASSQPGLSTDTQYF
D: .; J: TRBJ2-7; size: .; V: TRBV28; DNA: TGTGCCAGCAGCCAAATACGGGAGCAGTACTTC; CDR3: CASSQIREQYF
D: .; J: TRBJ1-3; size: .; V: TRBV5-1; DNA: TGCGCCAGCAGCTTGGGCGGCGTTAGCTCTGGAAACACCATATATTTT; CDR3: CASSLGGVSSGNTIYF
D: .; J: TRBJ1-1; size: .; V: TRBV2; DNA: TGTGCCAGCCAAAGGACGAACACTGAAGCTTTCTTT; CDR3: CASQRTNTEAFF
D: .; J: TRBJ2-5; size: .; V: TRBV6-6; DNA: TGTGCCAGCAGTTCTCCATATCGACAAGAGACCCAGTACTTC; CDR3: CASSSPYRQETQYF
D: .; J: TRBJ2-7; size: .; V: TRBV6-5; DNA: TGTGCCAGCAGTTACTCACGCTACGAGCAGTACTTC; CDR3: CASSYSRYEQYF
D: .; J: TRBJ2-3; size: .; V: TRBV9; DNA: TGTGCCAGCAGCGTACTGGGGGCCAGGACAGATACGCAGTATTTT; CDR3: CASSVLGARTDTQYF
D: .; J: TRBJ1-5; size: .; V: TRBV18; DNA: TGTGCCAGCTCACCCCCAGGGGAGCTTCAGCCCCAGCATTTT; CDR3: CASSPPGELQPQHF
D: .; J: TRBJ2-7; size: .; V: TRBV25-1; DNA: TGTGCCAGCAGTGAGTCCGGTTTGATGAAGCAGTACTTC; CDR3: CASSESGLMKQYF
D: .; J: TRBJ1-1; size: .; V: TRBV7-9; DNA: TGTGCCAGCAGGCCACGACTCATGGGGGGAAGGACTGAAGCTTTCTTT; CDR3: CASRPRLMGGRTEAFF
D: .; J: TRBJ1-1; size: few; V: TRBV20-1; DNA: TGCAGTGCTCAGGGGAGGACTGAAGCTTTCTTT; CDR3: CSAQGRTEAFF
D: .; J: TRBJ1-6; size: .; V: TRBV7-2; DNA: TGTGCCAGCAGCTTACTGATGAGAGTTTCACCCCTCCACTTT; CDR3: CASSLLMRVSPLHF
D: .; J: TRBJ1-2; size: few; V: TRBV7-2; DNA: TGTGCCAGCAGCTTAGACCAGCACTATGGCTACACCTTC; CDR3: CASSLDQHYGYTF
D: TRBD1; J: TRBJ2-1; size: once; V: TRBV6-4; DNA: TGTGCCAGCAGTGACCGCGGGACAGGAGCTTACAATGAGCAGTTCTTC; CDR3: CASSDRGTGAYNEQFF